Listed here are 12 T cell receptor beta chains from one sample, sequenced in a study of response to subunit inactivated influenza vaccine (dated by TCRdb to 2016 to 2019). Library preparation used RT-PCR. Sequenced using an Illumina HiSeq 2500. The raw public data were reprocessed by TCRdb itself: fastp quality trimming at Q25, MiXCR clonotype calling, in-frame beta chains only. Entries that share a CDR3 protein sequence are merged under the most common genes and DNA. The sample table holds 610,000 or so distinct CDR3 sequences, of which about 14% were seen once. The top ten hold approximately 12% of the sample. Sequencing was performed on PBMCs from blood, taken 12 days after vaccination. The receptors derive from a man aged 50-60 years who received an inactivated influenza vaccine. Donor details come from another sample of the same person, matched by shared clones.

This clonotype was seen only a few times. The chain recombines TRBV10-3 with TRBJ2-7; possible D gene TRBD2, 5 bases. The CDR3 extends over 12 amino acids. The germline gives CDR1 ENHRY, CDR2 SYGVKD. The germline V and J ends were trimmed by 6 bases and 7 bases, with 13 bases remaining between them. The CDR3 spells CAISSGPPEQYF. Written as DNA, the CDR3 is TGTGCCATCAGCAGCGGACCTCCTGAGCAGTACTTC.

This chain links TRBV28 with TRBJ1-6; D not certain. The CDR3 is 15 amino acids. Germline loops: CDR1 MDHEN, CDR2 SYDVKM. The V and J ends lost 6 bases and 6 bases respectively, with 15 bases between them. As DNA, the CDR3 is TGTGCCAGCAGCTTGATACCCGGTTTTAATTCACCCCTCCACTTT. Its translation is CASSLIPGFNSPLHF. Together with reference TRBV28 and TRBJ1-6, the CDR3 gives the full variable domain: DVKVTQSSRYLVKRTGEKVFLECVQDMDHENMFWYRQDPGLGLRLIYFSYDVKMKEKGDIPEGYSVSREKKERFSLILESASTNQTSMYLCASSLIPGFNSPLHFGNGTRLTVT.

This clonotype appeared a few times. The chain recombines TRBV5-1 with TRBJ2-3; 16 bases fit TRBD2. J was trimmed by 6 bases and V by 4 bases; bases with no gene match: 5. The CDR3 runs to 16 residues. The germline V gene has CDR1 SGHRS and CDR2 YFSETQ. The CDR3 sequence: CASSPGLAGGLDTQYF. CDR3 coding DNA: TGCGCCAGCAGCCCGGGACTAGCGGGGGGGCTGGATACGCAGTATTTT.

The chain links TRBV20-1 to TRBJ2-7, with D perhaps TRBD2 (5 bases). CDR3 length: 13 amino acids. V lost 8 bases and J lost 2, with 16 bases in between. The germline V gene encodes CDR1 DFQATT and CDR2 SNEGSKA (reference sequence). This chain's CDR3 is CSTLGGSTYEQYF. DNA for the CDR3: TGCAGTACTCTCGGTGGGAGTACCTACGAGCAGTACTTC.

This rearrangement joins TRBV5-6 to TRBJ2-7; perhaps TRBD1 as D (6 bases). Germline V gives CDR1 SGHDT, CDR2 YYEEEE. The CDR3 contains 16 residues. V dropped 4 bases and J dropped 0 bases, with 17 bases sitting between them. CDR3 loop: CASSLSTGAYSYEQYF. Here the CDR3 DNA reads TGTGCCAGCAGCCTCTCGACAGGCGCCTACTCCTACGAGCAGTACTTC.

The gene calls are TRBV6-6 and TRBJ1-1, with D unresolved. The CDR3 extends over 12 amino acids. V dropped 0 bases and J dropped 8 bases, with 7 bases sitting between them. The germline V gene encodes CDR1 MNHNY and CDR2 SVGAGI (reference sequence). CDR3 loop: CASSYSTGEAFF. CDR3 DNA: TGTGCCAGCAGTTACTCGACTGGCGAAGCTTTCTTT.

The sample holds a few counts of this clonotype. J is TRBJ2-6 and V is TRBV7-6; D is undetermined. The CDR3 loop spans 11 amino acids. Germline-derived CDR1 and CDR2 are SGHVS and FNYEAQ. The V end lost 5 bases, the J end lost 12 bases, and 8 bases lay between the germline ends. CDR3 nucleotides: TGTGCCAGCAGCCAACTCAGCGTCCTGACTTTC. Encoded protein: CASSQLSVLTF.

This clonotype appeared a few times. The chain employs TRBV7-2 and TRBJ2-1, with D hard to call. V was shortened by 1 base and J by 5 bases, with 12 bases between the two germline ends. Germline-derived CDR1 and CDR2 are SGHTA and FQGNSA. The CDR3 totals 15 residues. CDR3 sequence (DNA): TGTGCCAGCAGCTTAGTACAGCTTGTAAACAATGAGCAGTTCTTC. Protein sequence: CASSLVQLVNNEQFF. The full variable domain, rest sourced from reference TRBV7-2 and TRBJ2-1, is GAGVSQSPSNKVTEKGKDVELRCDPISGHTALYWYRQSLGQGLEFLIYFQGNSAPDKSGLPSDRFSAERTGGSVSTLTIQRTQQEDSAVYLCASSLVQLVNNEQFFGPGTRLTVL.

V and J are TRBV7-2 and TRBJ2-7; D gene uncertain. The CDR3 runs 13 residues. Trimming shortened V by 1 base and J by 3 bases, and 7 bases separated the two germline ends. The germline gives CDR1 SGHTA, CDR2 FQGNSA. CDR3 in amino acids: CASSLEVRYEQYF. The CDR3 DNA is TGTGCCAGCAGCTTAGAGGTGCGCTACGAGCAGTACTTC.

This clonotype was seen a handful of times. The CDR3 bases are TGTGCCAGCGGTTTGAAGGGGGTTGGTGAAGCTTTCTTT. Residues: CASGLKGVGEAFF. The chain recombines TRBV2 with TRBJ1-1; TRBD1 might be the D (6 bases). Germline lookup yields CDR1 SNHLY and CDR2 FYNNEI. This CDR3 is 13 amino acids long. V was cut by 8 bases and J by 7 bases, with 17 bases left in between.

This chain uses TRBV9 with TRBJ2-3; 11 bases map to TRBD2. CDR1 is SGDLS and CDR2 is YYNGEE in the germline V gene. The CDR3 loop spans 15 amino acids. Trimming removed 4 bases from V and 4 bases from J; junction bases left unmatched: 5. CDR3 residues: CASSPTSGVSDTQYF. CDR3 in DNA: TGTGCCAGCAGCCCGACTAGCGGGGTGTCAGATACGCAGTATTTT.

This clonotype was detected ten times or more. V and J are TRBV4-3 and TRBJ1-1; TRBD1 agrees at 7 bases. Germline V gene data show CDR1 as LGHNA and CDR2 as YSLEER. V shed 3 bases and J 5 bases; nucleotides not matched to a gene: 12. The CDR3 length is 16 residues. CDR3 sequence (DNA): TGCGCCAGCAGCCAGGATTCGACAGGGATATGGACTGAAGCTTTCTTT. Residues: CASSQDSTGIWTEAFF.